A selection of T cell receptor beta chains follows, all from one sample in a study of blood T cell repertoires in COVID-19. Clones were sequenced by immunoSEQ multiplex PCR, and TCRdb holds only the in-frame ones, with some missing. The data hold approximately 220,000 clones, with 80% to 90% observed a single time. Sequencing was performed on peripheral blood. Receptors were obtained from a man in his fifties who had recovered from COVID-19. Both conserved end residues are part of each CDR3. D genes are given only for firm matches. Size values are once, few and many counts, or a class for expanded clones, and some rows have none.

V gene: TRBV5-1
J gene: TRBJ2-1
clone size: -
D gene: TRBD2
CDR3 length: 15
CDR3 protein: CASSLEAGGSNEQFF
CDR3 DNA: TGCGCCAGCAGCTTGGAGGCGGGAGGAAGCAATGAGCAGTTCTTC

V gene: TRBV15
J gene: TRBJ2-1
clone size: -
D gene: -
CDR3 length: 13
CDR3 protein: CATSSQQGYEQFF
CDR3 DNA: TGTGCCACCAGCAGTCAACAGGGCTATGAGCAGTTCTTC

V gene: TRBV6-5
J gene: TRBJ1-4
clone size: once
D gene: -
CDR3 length: 13
CDR3 protein: CASNNRDNEKLFF
CDR3 DNA: TGTGCCAGCAATAACCGGGACAACGAAAAACTGTTTTTT

V gene: TRBV6-5
J gene: TRBJ2-2
clone size: -
D gene: -
CDR3 length: 15
CDR3 protein: CAASQGQANTGELFF
CDR3 DNA: TGTGCCGCCTCCCAGGGGCAGGCGAACACCGGGGAGCTGTTTTTT

V gene: TRBV5-8
J gene: TRBJ2-1
clone size: -
D gene: TRBD1
CDR3 length: 15
CDR3 protein: CASSHRQGPYNEQFF
CDR3 DNA: TGTGCCAGCAGCCACCGACAGGGACCCTACAATGAGCAGTTCTTC

V gene: TRBV18
J gene: TRBJ2-7
clone size: once
D gene: TRBD2
CDR3 length: 13
CDR3 protein: CASSPGGKYEQYF
CDR3 DNA: TGTGCCAGCTCACCCGGGGGGAAATACGAGCAGTACTTC

V gene: TRBV5-1
J gene: TRBJ2-2
clone size: few
D gene: TRBD1
CDR3 length: 15
CDR3 protein: CASSTGQGAGGELFF
CDR3 DNA: TGCGCCAGCAGCACGGGACAGGGGGCAGGCGGGGAGCTGTTTTTT

V gene: TRBV19
J gene: TRBJ2-3
clone size: -
D gene: -
CDR3 length: 12
CDR3 protein: CASNSVGYTQYF
CDR3 DNA: TGTGCCAGTAACAGTGTCGGCTATACGCAGTATTTT

V gene: TRBV19
J gene: TRBJ2-7
clone size: -
D gene: TRBD1
CDR3 length: 14
CDR3 protein: CASSIGTGSYEQYF
CDR3 DNA: TGTGCCAGTAGTATTGGGACAGGGAGCTACGAGCAGTACTTC

V gene: TRBV5-6
J gene: TRBJ2-7
clone size: -
D gene: -
CDR3 length: 15
CDR3 protein: CASSRRGARPYEQYF
CDR3 DNA: TGTGCCAGCAGCCGTCGGGGGGCTAGACCCTACGAGCAGTACTTC